These 10 T cell receptor beta chains were all obtained from the same sample, sequenced in a study of T cell responses to AZD1222 COVID-19 vaccine. Measured with immunoSEQ multiplex PCR; TCRdb has only the in-frame clones, and not every one. The data hold tens of thousands of clones, with around nine tenths observed a single time. The material was peripheral blood, obtained 28 days after the second AZD1222 dose. The source of these receptors is an adult who received the AZD1222 COVID-19 vaccine.

The rearrangement joins TRBV23-1 to TRBJ1-2, with D possibly TRBD1 on 6 matching bases. TRBV23-1 is an open reading frame, and its role is uncertain. The CDR3 runs to 17 residues. V was clipped by 0 bases and J by 2 bases, with 16 bases between them. CDR3 in amino acids: CASSQSYPTGPNYGYTF. CDR3 bases: TGCGCCAGCAGTCAATCTTACCCGACAGGTCCAAACTATGGCTACACCTTC.

V usage is TRBV7-6 and J usage is TRBJ2-1; 7 nucleotides agree with TRBD2. The ends lost 4 bases at V and 6 bases at J; junction bases unmatched: 9. Germline V gene lookup returns CDR1 SGHVS and CDR2 FNYEAQ. The CDR3 length is 15 residues. CDR3: CASSYRDGGTNEQFF. CDR3 DNA: TGTGCCAGCAGCTACCGGGACGGGGGGACCAATGAGCAGTTCTTC.

This clone was counted once. The chain employs TRBV5-1 and TRBJ2-3, with TRBD1 matching over 7 bases. Trimming removed 1 base from V and 4 bases from J; junction bases left unmatched: 6. This CDR3 contains 15 residues. Germline V gene data show CDR1 as SGHRS and CDR2 as YFSETQ. The CDR3 region has the DNA TGCGCCAGCAGCTTGCAGGGGGTGAGGGCAGATACGCAGTATTTT. Translation gives CASSLQGVRADTQYF. Using reference TRBV5-1 and TRBJ2-3 for the parts outside the CDR3, the full variable domain is KAGVTQTPRYLIKTRGQQVTLSCSPISGHRSVSWYQQTPGQGLQFLFEYFSETQRNKGNFPGRFSGRQFSNSRSEMNVSTLELGDSALYLCASSLQGVRADTQYFGPGTRLTVL.

The V gene is TRBV3-1 (or the pseudogene TRBV3-2), the J gene TRBJ1-4; D is unclear. Trimming removed 0 bases at V and 2 bases at J, with 13 bases between. Germline lookup yields CDR1 LGHDT and CDR2 YNNKEL (reference sequence). The CDR3 runs 17 residues. Here the CDR3 reads CASSQEFGLGTNEKLFF. The CDR3 nucleotides read TGTGCCAGCAGCCAAGAGTTTGGTTTAGGGACTAATGAAAAACTGTTTTTT.

V is TRBV7-3 and J is TRBJ2-2; 9 bases map to TRBD1. The V segment lost 2 bases and the J segment 15 bases; nucleotides outside the gene matches: 4. CDR1 and CDR2 (germline): SGHTA, FQGTGA. The CDR3 loop spans 12 amino acids. The CDR3 DNA reads as TGTGCCAGCAGCTTATCAGGGACAGGGATGTTTTTT. It yields the protein CASSLSGTGMFF.

The chain recombines TRBV13 with TRBJ2-2; D possibly corresponds to TRBD2 (6 bases). The CDR3 sequence is 15 residues long. Germline CDR1 reads PRHDT; CDR2 reads FYEKMQ (reference sequence). Deletions cut 4 bases from V and 6 bases from J, with 15 bases between. The CDR3 DNA reads TGTGCCAGCAGCTCCTCCGGGGGTTGGGCCGGGGAGCTGTTTTTT. Its translation is CASSSSGGWAGELFF.

The CDR3 loop is CASSQARDYFNEQFF. The CDR3 bases are TGCGCCAGCAGCCAGGCCCGGGACTACTTCAATGAGCAGTTCTTC. This sequence joins TRBV4-3 and TRBJ2-1; 7 nucleotides line up with TRBD2. Trimming removed 3 bases from V and 6 bases from J; junction bases left unmatched: 8. The length of the CDR3 is 15 residues. CDR1 is LGHNA, CDR2 YSLEER, per germline.

The chain is built from TRBV7-2 and TRBJ2-1; the D gene is possibly TRBD1 (6 bases). Trimming removed 8 bases at V and 8 bases at J, with 22 bases between. The germline gives CDR1 SGHTA, CDR2 FQGNSA. This CDR3 spans 15 amino acids. The CDR3 loop is CASDLYGAGAHEQFF. In DNA form, the CDR3 reads TGTGCCAGCGACCTATACGGGGCAGGGGCTCATGAGCAGTTCTTC.

The J gene is TRBJ2-7, the V gene TRBV27; 12 bases agree with TRBD2. Trimming removed 2 bases from V and 1 base from J; junction bases left unmatched: 0. The germline gives CDR1 MNHEY, CDR2 SMNVEV (reference sequence). This CDR3 contains 15 residues. The CDR3, as DNA: TGTGCCAGCAGTTTACTAGCGGGGGGGTCCTACGAGCAGTACTTC. This gives the protein CASSLLAGGSYEQYF.

For this clone: An end of the junction differs from the germline gene, which may be a read error. The V and J genes are TRBV6-5 and TRBJ1-2; D is perhaps TRBD1 (5 bases). The CDR3 length is 12 residues. Looked up from germline, CDR1 is MNHEY and CDR2 is SVGAGI. CDR3 coding DNA: TGTGCCAGCATGGGGACGGCTTATGGTTACACCTTC. Translation: CASMGTAYGYTF.